Here is one TCR beta chain with its context. The antigen remains undetermined. V lost 0 bases and J lost 4, with 1 base in between. The germline gives CDR1 SGHTA, CDR2 FQGNSA. The CDR3 has 13 amino acids. TCRdb called the 5' RACE reads again in MiXCR, with one record for every CDR3 protein. The sample carries about 310,000 distinct CDR3 sequences, around 21% recorded once. This entry is derived from a study of CD8 T cells in ankylosing spondylitis. Study conclusions and caveats: Clones tied to disease were said to be significantly enriched in matched ankylosing spondylitis synovial fluid.

The TCR sequence derives from a female donor with ankylosing spondylitis or in good health (not recorded which). The chain uses TRBV7-2 and TRBJ2-6; the D is unclear. Source material: blood, either unsorted or a sorted T cell fraction (not recorded which). CDR3 amino acids: CASSLAGANVLTF. The CDR3 DNA is TGTGCCAGCAGCTTAGCCGGGGCCAACGTCCTGACTTTC.